The following is a T cell receptor (beta chain) sequence with its context. Its antigen target is currently unknown. Base quality data are lacking; no much larger clone is found one base away. The data stem from a study of identifying expanded T cells in peripheral blood (dated by TCRdb to about 2019). About the investigation overall: Separate aliquots of the same genomic DNA pool were sequenced to produce technical replicates, and four replicates were compared in pairs.

Sequences LNHDA (CDR1) and SQIVND (CDR2) are obtained from the germline V gene (reference sequence). The CDR3 runs 14 residues from the cysteine to the phenylalanine. Only the CDR3 region is kept as DNA, spanning 42 bases read in frame from base 1. V is pared back by 6 bases and J by 7 bases, with 15 bases lying between the germline termini. During the collection period, no immune events, such as infections, were documented for the healthy donors. To calibrate time-dependent variance in a beta-binomial model of T-cell clone differential abundance, blood repertoires from healthy donors were used as a training cohort. The training cohort included 10 healthy donors, of whom 3 were female and 7 were male. An age range of roughly 25 to 65 years, with an average of approximately 43 years, was recorded for the donors. Whole blood from each healthy donor was obtained from a commercial supplier and was collected at three time points approximately 15 days apart. For immunosequencing, genomic DNA was extracted from whole blood that had not been sorted.

The immunoSEQ Assay, which uses bias-controlled multiplex PCR amplification of genomic DNA, was used to profile TCRbeta CDR3 regions. As for the authors' bioinformatics: The absolute abundance of each unique TCRbeta CDR3 region was quantified after sequences were collapsed and filtered. Differential abundance was tested with two models: a binomial (Fisher-equivalent) model and a beta-binomial model that adds time-dependent variance fitted from healthy donors. Clones with fewer than 5 combined templates were removed, and differential abundance was called for clones with a Benjamini-Hochberg FDR below 0.01. Using the form v = (b*log(k)+a)^2, the beta-binomial variance was modeled as a function of the total template count across the two samples. This is the immuneACCESS table as TCRdb keeps it, with only in-frame sequences that have V and J called. A part of the clones is gone; compared with another copy, unresolved V genes explain less than half, and the rest is unexplained. V and J calls and clone size are as listed in that table; D and trimming were resolved from the DNA. Here the sample has approximately 97,000 clones; roughly 88% occur a single time. Together, the top ten hold 13% to 15% of the sample.

What the research found in general, with its limitations: Between technical replicates the binomial model flagged about 1.2 differentially abundant clones, whereas over about 2 weeks the binomial model flagged about 15 and over about 4 weeks 19 to 20. Across all healthy donors, variance in clone template counts between approximately 2-week samples was found to increase significantly with total template count. The authors expected that over much longer intervals, such as months to years, biological variance in healthy repertoires might increase even further. Across all healthy-donor time intervals, the beta-binomial model significantly cut both the number of clones called differentially abundant and the false-positive rate.

This receptor was identified in a person aged 18 to 75 in good health. The V and J genes are TRBV19 and TRBJ1-4; a tentative D match to TRBD1 spans 6 bases. Sequenced: blood. The CDR3 sequence is CASRFLQGSEKLFF. The bases are TGTGCCAGTAGATTCCTACAGGGTTCTGAAAAACTGTTTTTT.